This T cell receptor (beta chain) is drawn from a study of OX40 agonist ivuxolimab in advanced cancers. Study results and caveats: In the expanded peripheral T cells, antigen specificity was never determined.

TCRdb keeps only in-frame clones here, not all; method: immunoSEQ multiplex PCR. Of about 68,000 clones in the sample, roughly 83% were seen once. Regarding this clone: Its antigen is undetermined.

V was trimmed by 6 bases and J by 6 bases, leaving 12 bases between them. The CDR3 runs 12 residues. Germline CDR1 reads PRHDT; CDR2 reads FYEKMQ (reference sequence). The chain joins TRBV13 to TRBJ2-7; D is possibly TRBD2 (6 bases). Sample: CD4+ or CD8+ T cells sorted from blood, taken in a trial of the OX40 agonist ivuxolimab. This clonotype was sampled from an adult with an advanced solid tumor such as melanoma, head and neck, liver or kidney cancer. In nucleotides, the CDR3 is TGTGCCAGCAGATGGAACGGGGGCGAGCAGTACTTC. Its protein product is CASRWNGGEQYF.